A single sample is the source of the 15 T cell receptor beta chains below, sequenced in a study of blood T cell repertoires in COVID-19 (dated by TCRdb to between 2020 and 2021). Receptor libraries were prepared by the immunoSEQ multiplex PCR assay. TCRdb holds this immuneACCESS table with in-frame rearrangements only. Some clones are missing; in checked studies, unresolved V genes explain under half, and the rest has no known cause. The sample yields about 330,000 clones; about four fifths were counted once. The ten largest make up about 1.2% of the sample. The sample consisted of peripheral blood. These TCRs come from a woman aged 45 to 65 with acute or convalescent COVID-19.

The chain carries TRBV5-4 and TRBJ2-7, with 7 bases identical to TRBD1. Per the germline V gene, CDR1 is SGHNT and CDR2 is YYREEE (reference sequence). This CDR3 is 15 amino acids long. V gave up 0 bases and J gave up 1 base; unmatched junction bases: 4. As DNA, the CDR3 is TGTGCCAGCAGCTTGGCTCGACAGGGTTCCTACGAGCAGTACTTC. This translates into CASSLARQGSYEQYF.

The CDR3 reads CASTVIRGGEKLFF. CDR3 DNA: TGTGCCAGCACAGTGATCCGCGGAGGTGAAAAACTGTTTTTT. The V call is TRBV2, the J call TRBJ1-4; no clear D. The CDR3 runs 14 residues. Per germline, CDR1 SNHLY and CDR2 FYNNEI. V was pared by 7 bases and J by 7 bases, with 16 bases between.

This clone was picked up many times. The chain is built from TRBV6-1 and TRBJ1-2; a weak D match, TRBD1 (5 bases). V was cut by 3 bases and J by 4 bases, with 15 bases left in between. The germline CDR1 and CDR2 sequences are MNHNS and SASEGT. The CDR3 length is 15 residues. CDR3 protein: CASSDGGGGSYGYTF. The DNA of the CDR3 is TGTGCCAGCAGTGACGGTGGGGGAGGGAGCTATGGCTACACCTTC.

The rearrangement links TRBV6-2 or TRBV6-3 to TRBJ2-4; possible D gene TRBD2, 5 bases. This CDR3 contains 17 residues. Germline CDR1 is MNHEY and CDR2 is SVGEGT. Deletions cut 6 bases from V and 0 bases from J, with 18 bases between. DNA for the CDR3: TGTGCCAGCAGCCCCGACTTTCCAGGACTAGCCAAAAACATTCAGTACTTC. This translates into CASSPDFPGLAKNIQYF.

CDR3 bases: TGTGCCATCAGTCCTACCGACAGGGAGGACTACACCTTC. This translates into CAISPTDREDYTF. V and J are TRBV10-3 and TRBJ1-2, with 7 bases that match TRBD1. Germline V lookup: CDR1 ENHRY, CDR2 SYGVKD. Trimming at V came to 5 bases and at J to 10 bases, leaving 10 bases not matched to a gene. The CDR3 runs to 13 residues.

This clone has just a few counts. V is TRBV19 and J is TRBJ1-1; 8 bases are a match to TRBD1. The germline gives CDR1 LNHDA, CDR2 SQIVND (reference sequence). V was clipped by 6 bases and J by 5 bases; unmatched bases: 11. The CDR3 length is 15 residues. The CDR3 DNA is TGTGCCAGTAGGGACAGGGTAGGGGAGATGACTGAAGCTTTCTTT. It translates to CASRDRVGEMTEAFF.

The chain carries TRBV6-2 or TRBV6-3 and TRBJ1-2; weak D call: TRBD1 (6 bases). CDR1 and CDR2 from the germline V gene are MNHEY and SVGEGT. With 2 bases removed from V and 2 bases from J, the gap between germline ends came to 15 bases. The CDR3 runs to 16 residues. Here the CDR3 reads CASSYTLRDTNYGYTF. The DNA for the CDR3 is TGTGCCAGCAGTTACACCCTCCGGGACACCAACTATGGCTACACCTTC.

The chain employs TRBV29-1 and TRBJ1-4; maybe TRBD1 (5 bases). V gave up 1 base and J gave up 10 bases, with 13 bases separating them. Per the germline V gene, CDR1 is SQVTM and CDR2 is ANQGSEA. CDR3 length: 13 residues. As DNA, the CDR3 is TGCAGCGTTGAAGTCCAGGGAACGGGAAAACTGTTTTTT. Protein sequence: CSVEVQGTGKLFF.

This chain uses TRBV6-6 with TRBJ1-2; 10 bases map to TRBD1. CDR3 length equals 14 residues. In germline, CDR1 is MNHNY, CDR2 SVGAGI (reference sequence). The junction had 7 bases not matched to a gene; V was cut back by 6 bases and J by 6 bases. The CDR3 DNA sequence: TGTGCCAGCAGACCGGGACAGGGGAGGCATGGCTACACCTTC. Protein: CASRPGQGRHGYTF.

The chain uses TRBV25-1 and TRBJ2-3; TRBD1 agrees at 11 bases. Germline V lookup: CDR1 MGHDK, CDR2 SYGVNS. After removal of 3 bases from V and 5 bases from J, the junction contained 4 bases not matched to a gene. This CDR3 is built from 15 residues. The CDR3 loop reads CASSDGTGGRDTQYF. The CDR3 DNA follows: TGTGCCAGCAGTGACGGGACAGGGGGAAGAGATACGCAGTATTTT.

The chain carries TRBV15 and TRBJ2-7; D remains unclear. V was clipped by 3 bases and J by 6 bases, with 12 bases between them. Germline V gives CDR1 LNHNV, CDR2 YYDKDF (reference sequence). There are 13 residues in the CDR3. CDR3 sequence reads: CATSRTRVAEQYF. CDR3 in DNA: TGTGCCACCAGCAGGACCCGGGTTGCCGAGCAGTACTTC. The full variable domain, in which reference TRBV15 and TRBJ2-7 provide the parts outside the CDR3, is DAMVIQNPRYQVTQFGKPVTLSCSQTLNHNVMYWYQQKSSQAPKLLFHYYDKDFNNEADTPDNFQSRRPNTSFCFLDIRSPGLGDTAMYLCATSRTRVAEQYFGPGTRLTVT.

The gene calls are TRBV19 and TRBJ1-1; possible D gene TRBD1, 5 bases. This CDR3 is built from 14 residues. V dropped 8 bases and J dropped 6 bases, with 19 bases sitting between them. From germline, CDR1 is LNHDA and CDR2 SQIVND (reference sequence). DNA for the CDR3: TGTGCCAGTTTCCGGGACGCCTGGAGGGCTGAAGCTTTCTTT. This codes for CASFRDAWRAEAFF. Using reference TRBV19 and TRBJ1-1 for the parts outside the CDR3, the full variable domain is DGGITQSPKYLFRKEGQNVTLSCEQNLNHDAMYWYRQDPGQGLRLIYYSQIVNDFQKGDIAEGYSVSREKKESFPLTVTSAQKNPTAFYLCASFRDAWRAEAFFGQGTRLTVV.

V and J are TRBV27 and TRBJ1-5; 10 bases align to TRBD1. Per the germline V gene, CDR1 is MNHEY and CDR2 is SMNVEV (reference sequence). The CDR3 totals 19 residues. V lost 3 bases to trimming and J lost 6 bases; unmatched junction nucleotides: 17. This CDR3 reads CASSLKPTGGTSRGQPQHF. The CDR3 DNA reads TGTGCCAGCAGTTTGAAGCCGACAGGGGGCACTTCTAGAGGTCAGCCCCAGCATTTT.

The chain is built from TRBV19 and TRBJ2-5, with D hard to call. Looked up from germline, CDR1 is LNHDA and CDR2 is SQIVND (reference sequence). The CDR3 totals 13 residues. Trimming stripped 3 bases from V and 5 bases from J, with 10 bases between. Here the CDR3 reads CASSIPGAETQYF. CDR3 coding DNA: TGTGCCAGTAGTATCCCAGGTGCCGAGACCCAGTACTTC.

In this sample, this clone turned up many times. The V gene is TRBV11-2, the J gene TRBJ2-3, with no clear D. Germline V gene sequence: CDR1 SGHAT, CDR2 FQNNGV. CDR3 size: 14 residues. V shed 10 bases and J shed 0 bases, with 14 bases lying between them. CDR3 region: CATTAGLSTDTQYF. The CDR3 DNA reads TGTGCCACCACTGCCGGTTTAAGCACAGATACGCAGTATTTT.